Following are 18 T cell receptor beta chains from one sample sequenced in a study of T-cell reconstitution after alpha-beta-depleted transplantation in children. Preparation of the TCRbeta library was carried out with unique molecular identifiers. TCRdb fed the PCR reads into MiXCR, producing one record per CDR3 protein. The repertoire holds approximately 230,000 distinct CDR3 sequences, 24% seen once, with about 5% in the top ten. This specimen consisted of PBMCs, mostly from graft donor cells, obtained 360 days after TCRalphabeta/CD19-depleted stem cell transplant. Receptors originate from a female patient aged 2 to 10 who had a stem cell transplant for congenital amegakaryocytic thrombocytopenia, so the T cells may come from the graft donor.

The gene calls are TRBV7-2 and TRBJ2-7, with TRBD1 as a possible D gene (6 bases). The germline V gene has CDR1 SGHTA and CDR2 FQGNSA. CDR3 size: 14 residues. Deletions cut 3 bases from V and 2 bases from J, with 11 bases between. In nucleotides, the CDR3 is TGTGCCAGCAGCTTTATACAGGGACCCTACGAGCAGTACTTC. Protein: CASSFIQGPYEQYF. Using reference TRBV7-2 and TRBJ2-7 for the parts outside the CDR3, the full variable domain is GAGVSQSPSNKVTEKGKDVELRCDPISGHTALYWYRQSLGQGLEFLIYFQGNSAPDKSGLPSDRFSAERTGGSVSTLTIQRTQQEDSAVYLCASSFIQGPYEQYFGPGTRLTVT.

This sequence joins TRBV7-2 and TRBJ2-1, with a weak D call TRBD2 (5 bases). The CDR3 length is 13 residues. V was pared by 1 base and J by 12 bases, with 13 bases between. Germline V gene data show CDR1 as SGHTA and CDR2 as FQGNSA. CDR3 nucleotide sequence: TGTGCCAGCAGCTTAGAAGTACGCCGGGGGCAGTTCTTC. Residues: CASSLEVRRGQFF.

This chain's CDR3 is CASSFQMNTEAFF. The CDR3 DNA reads TGTGCCAGCAGTTTCCAGATGAACACTGAAGCTTTCTTT. This chain uses TRBV28 with TRBJ1-1; D not resolved. V gave up 3 bases and J gave up 0 bases, with 5 bases separating them. The CDR3 runs to 13 residues. The germline CDR1 and CDR2 sequences are MDHEN and SYDVKM.

This clonotype was counted between two and nine times. The chain combines TRBV3-1 with TRBJ1-2; tentatively, D is TRBD1 (6 bases). Trimming pared 1 base from V and 4 bases from J, leaving 13 bases between. The CDR3 length is 15 residues. The germline V gene has CDR1 LGHDT and CDR2 YNNKEL (reference sequence). CDR3 in DNA: TGTGCCAGCAGCCAAGGTGTCAGGGGCGGCTATGGCTACACCTTC. It translates to CASSQGVRGGYGYTF.

This clonotype was found many times. The chain combines TRBV21-1 with TRBJ2-3; the DNA was not compared with TRBD1, the D call given in the table. TRBV21-1 has pseudogene status. The CDR3 is made up of 16 amino acids. The CDR3 region is CASSKRDRTSTDTQYF. The CDR3 nucleotides read TGTGCCAGCAGCAAGAGGGACAGAACTAGCACAGATACGCAGTATTTT.

This chain joins TRBV4-1 and TRBJ1-1, with D maybe TRBD1 (6 bases). CDR1 is MGHRA and CDR2 is YSYEKL in the germline V gene. V was trimmed by 0 bases and J by 4 bases, leaving 12 bases between them. This CDR3 spans 15 amino acids. The CDR3 sequence is CASSQERGARTEAFF. CDR3 in DNA: TGCGCCAGCAGCCAAGAGCGGGGGGCGCGCACTGAAGCTTTCTTT.

This clonotype was picked up a small number of times. This rearrangement joins TRBV4-1 to TRBJ1-5; no firm D call. In germline, CDR1 is MGHRA, CDR2 YSYEKL. The length of the CDR3 is 16 residues. The V end lost 1 base, the J end lost 3 bases, and 13 bases lay between the germline ends. CDR3 in DNA: TGCGCCAGCAGCCAAGCATATTCCAGGTTCAATCAGCCCCAGCATTTT. Protein sequence: CASSQAYSRFNQPQHF.

The chain recombines TRBV20-1 with TRBJ2-5; D unclear. The germline V gene encodes CDR1 DFQATT and CDR2 SNEGSKA (reference sequence). Between the trimmed V and J ends, which lost 2 bases and 5 bases, there was a span of 21 bases. The CDR3 totals 16 residues. DNA of the CDR3: TGCAGTGCTAGACTAATGAAACAGAGGATCGATGAGACCCAGTACTTC. Translation gives CSARLMKQRIDETQYF.

This clonotype appeared a single time. V is TRBV5-1 and J is TRBJ2-5, with 7 positions matching TRBD2. The CDR3 covers 16 residues. The ends lost 1 base at V and 0 bases at J; junction bases unmatched: 6. Germline CDR1 and CDR2: SGHRS and YFSETQ. The CDR3 nucleotides are TGCGCCAGCAGCTTGTGGAGCGGGGCGGACCAAGAGACCCAGTACTTC. It translates to CASSLWSGADQETQYF.

The V call is TRBV5-1, the J call TRBJ2-7, with D possibly TRBD1 on 6 matching bases. CDR1 SGHRS and CDR2 YFSETQ come from the germline V gene. CDR3 size: 15 residues. V lost 6 bases to trimming and J lost 3 bases, with 19 bases between them. The CDR3 region is CASIQYPGQNYEQYF. In DNA, the CDR3 is TGCGCCAGCATCCAATACCCTGGACAGAACTACGAGCAGTACTTC.

The chain joins TRBV10-3 to TRBJ1-5; D ambiguous. V was trimmed by 5 bases and J by 5 bases, leaving 10 bases between them. Germline CDR1 reads ENHRY; CDR2 reads SYGVKD. The CDR3 is made up of 13 amino acids. In DNA form, the CDR3 reads TGTGCCATCAGTAGGGCCGAAGATCAGCCCCAGCATTTT. The encoded protein is CAISRAEDQPQHF.

In DNA form, the CDR3 reads TGCAGTGCTAGACTCCGCCAGACCGGGGAGCTGTTTTTT. Protein product: CSARLRQTGELFF. V and J are TRBV20-1 and TRBJ2-2; D not resolved. Germline lookup yields CDR1 DFQATT and CDR2 SNEGSKA (reference sequence). Trimming removed 2 bases at V and 5 bases at J, with 9 bases between. The CDR3 extends over 13 amino acids.

Comments on this clonotype: A much larger clone lies a single base off, so this may be a read error. This chain links TRBV28 with TRBJ2-1, with D possibly TRBD2 on 6 matching bases. This CDR3 spans 14 amino acids. Germline V gene sequence: CDR1 MDHEN, CDR2 SYDVKM. CDR3 amino acids: CAGSSGEWVHEQFF. CDR3 DNA: TGTGCCGGCAGTTCGGGGGAATGGGTCCATGAGCAGTTCTTC.

This clonotype was detected a few times. This chain uses TRBV4-2 with TRBJ2-2; the D gene is possibly TRBD1 (6 bases). Germline CDR1 and CDR2: LGHNA and YNFKEQ. The CDR3 is 15 amino acids. V gave up 3 bases and J gave up 1 base, with 9 bases separating them. As DNA, the CDR3 is TGTGCCAGCAGCCAGTTACAGGGGAACACCGGGGAGCTGTTTTTT. Translated, it gives CASSQLQGNTGELFF.

The chain combines TRBV29-1 with TRBJ2-1, with 9 bases lining up with TRBD1. Germline V gene sequence: CDR1 SQVTM, CDR2 ANQGSEA. The V gene end was trimmed by 4 bases and the J gene end by 0 bases; junction bases not matched to a gene: 7. The CDR3 has 16 residues. The CDR3 DNA sequence: TGCAGCGTTGCCCGACAGGGGGGACACTCCTACAATGAGCAGTTCTTC. Its translation: CSVARQGGHSYNEQFF.

J is TRBJ2-7 and V is TRBV7-9, with D possibly TRBD2 on 5 matching bases. The CDR3 spans 14 residues. V was pared by 2 bases and J by 0 bases, with 8 bases between. Germline loops: CDR1 SEHNR, CDR2 FQNEAQ (reference sequence). CDR3 in DNA: TGTGCCAGCAGCTTACGGGGTGCCTCCTACGAGCAGTACTTC. As protein: CASSLRGASYEQYF.

This clonotype has just a few counts. The chain uses TRBV20-1 and TRBJ2-3; D may be TRBD2 (7 bases). V lost 1 base and J 2 bases, leaving 13 bases between the germline ends. This CDR3 comprises 15 residues. Germline lookup yields CDR1 DFQATT and CDR2 SNEGSKA (reference sequence). The CDR3 here is CSARGEGGHTDTQYF. The CDR3 DNA reads TGCAGTGCTAGAGGCGAGGGGGGGCACACAGATACGCAGTATTTT.

This clonotype appeared a few times. The chain is built from TRBV29-1 and TRBJ2-1; D gene ambiguous. Trimming removed 6 bases from V and 0 bases from J, with 12 bases in between. Germline V gene sequence: CDR1 SQVTM, CDR2 ANQGSEA. The CDR3 is 14 residues long. The CDR3 loop reads CSVVGPDSYNEQFF. For the CDR3, the DNA is TGCAGCGTCGTGGGTCCGGACTCCTACAATGAGCAGTTCTTC.